The 19 T cell receptor beta chains presented below share a single source sample, sequenced in a study of beta chain features in type 1 diabetes. Sequencing targeted expressed TCRB transcripts, as all isolated RNA had been reverse transcribed. Method: immunoSEQ multiplex PCR; TCRdb's copy keeps in-frame clones and lacks some. Of 970,000 or so clones listed, about a sixth were seen once; the top ten hold 0.023%. Sequencing was carried out using naive CD4+ T cells from blood. The receptors derive from a woman between 18 and 29 years old in good health.

This sequence joins TRBV28 and TRBJ2-7, with 10 positions matching TRBD2. This CDR3 comprises 15 residues. Unmatched junction bases numbered 10, after V lost 6 bases and J lost 5 bases. In germline, CDR1 is MDHEN, CDR2 SYDVKM. As DNA, the CDR3 is TGTGCCAGCAGCCGACCCCAAGGGACTAGCGACGAGCAGTACTTC. This codes for CASSRPQGTSDEQYF.

This clone was observed a few times. The CDR3 loop reads CSRGTEAFF. As DNA, the CDR3 is TGCAGCAGGGGTACTGAAGCTTTCTTT. The chain couples TRBV20-1 to TRBJ1-1, with a weak D call TRBD1 (6 bases). This CDR3 region has 9 residues. CDR1 is DFQATT, CDR2 SNEGSKA, per germline (reference sequence).

This clone appeared a few times. The CDR3 bases are TGTGCCAGCAGTGTTTTGGGGACACAAGAAGGCTACACCTTC. It encodes CASSVLGTQEGYTF. The rearrangement joins TRBV2 to TRBJ1-2; a weak D match, TRBD1 (6 bases). The V and J ends lost 4 bases and 8 bases respectively, with 17 bases between them. The CDR3 runs to 14 residues. The V gene's germline CDR1 is SNHLY and CDR2 FYNNEI. Full variable domain (rest looked up from reference TRBV2 and TRBJ1-2): EPEVTQTPSHQVTQMGQEVILRCVPISNHLYFYWYRQILGQKVEFLVSFYNNEISEKSEIFDDQFSVERPDGSNFTLKIRSTKLEDSAMYFCASSVLGTQEGYTFGSGTRLTVV.

In its sample, this clone was seen once. The rearrangement uses TRBV2 and TRBJ1-3; D ambiguous. The CDR3 totals 14 residues. V dropped 2 bases and J dropped 4 bases, with 9 bases sitting between them. Germline V lookup: CDR1 SNHLY, CDR2 FYNNEI. CDR3 nucleotides: TGTGCCAGCAGTGAACCCTACACCGGAAACACCATATATTTT. As protein: CASSEPYTGNTIYF.

The chain uses TRBV2 and TRBJ2-3, with a weak D call TRBD2 (6 bases). CDR1 and CDR2 (germline): SNHLY, FYNNEI. The CDR3 covers 14 residues. Deletions cut 3 bases from V and 6 bases from J, with 13 bases between. The CDR3 loop is CASSEGTPLDTQYF. The CDR3 nucleotides read TGTGCCAGCAGTGAGGGGACTCCCCTCGATACGCAGTATTTT.

V and J are TRBV6-1 and TRBJ1-1; no reliable D call. This CDR3 has 13 residues. Germline V gene sequence: CDR1 MNHNS, CDR2 SASEGT. With 1 base removed from V and 5 bases from J, the gap between germline ends came to 8 bases. This CDR3 reads CASSEEWGTEAFF. The DNA of the CDR3 is TGTGCCAGCAGTGAAGAGTGGGGTACTGAAGCTTTCTTT.

This clone was counted only a few times. The chain links TRBV5-4 to TRBJ1-5, with D unclear. Germline CDR1 is SGHNT and CDR2 is YYREEE (reference sequence). The V gene lost 4 bases and the J gene lost 0 bases, with 5 bases spanning the gap. CDR3 length equals 13 residues. The CDR3 DNA sequence: TGTGCCAGCAGCGTGGATAGCAATCAGCCCCAGCATTTT. Translation: CASSVDSNQPQHF.

This clone was seen only once. The chain couples TRBV19 to TRBJ2-2, with 7 bases identical to TRBD1. V lost 6 bases, J lost 0 bases, and 10 bases stayed unmatched. Per germline, CDR1 LNHDA and CDR2 SQIVND (reference sequence). The CDR3 length is 17 residues. The CDR3 sequence: CASRGVVGTANTGELFF. The CDR3 DNA is TGTGCCAGTAGGGGGGTAGTGGGGACAGCGAACACCGGGGAGCTGTTTTTT. Variable domain in full (rest from reference TRBV19 and TRBJ2-2): DGGITQSPKYLFRKEGQNVTLSCEQNLNHDAMYWYRQDPGQGLRLIYYSQIVNDFQKGDIAEGYSVSREKKESFPLTVTSAQKNPTAFYLCASRGVVGTANTGELFFGEGSRLTVL.

This clone has a single count. The rearrangement joins TRBV18 to TRBJ2-7, with D uncertain. CDR3 length: 15 amino acids. Trimming cost V 2 bases and J 0 bases, with 11 bases left between them. Germline V CDR1 and CDR2: KGHSH, LQKENI. The CDR3 DNA is TGTGCCAGCTCACCATTGCCAGATAGCTCCTACGAGCAGTACTTC. Its translation: CASSPLPDSSYEQYF. The full variable domain, in which reference TRBV18 and TRBJ2-7 provide the parts outside the CDR3, is NAGVMQNPRHLVRRRGQEARLRCSPMKGHSHVYWYRQLPEEGLKFMVYLQKENIIDESGMPKERFSAEFPKEGPSILRIQQVVRGDSAAYFCASSPLPDSSYEQYFGPGTRLTVT.

The rearrangement joins TRBV18 to TRBJ2-7; 8 bases map to TRBD1. Looked up from germline, CDR1 is KGHSH and CDR2 is LQKENI. The CDR3 is 15 amino acids. After removal of 3 bases from V and 3 bases from J, the junction contained 7 bases not matched to a gene. The CDR3 protein is CASSPGAGGVYEQYF. The CDR3 DNA reads as TGTGCCAGCTCACCTGGGGCAGGGGGCGTCTACGAGCAGTACTTC.

This clone has just a few counts. This chain uses TRBV28 with TRBJ2-7; D gene unclear. The V gene's germline CDR1 is MDHEN and CDR2 SYDVKM. Trimming left V 7 bases short and J 0 bases short, with 10 bases between. The CDR3 has 13 residues. CDR3 bases: TGTGCCAGCACGAAACCGGACTCCTACGAGCAGTACTTC. Translating gives CASTKPDSYEQYF.

This clone was found a few times. The chain recombines TRBV7-2 with TRBJ2-7; no reliable D call. V was trimmed by 5 bases and J by 2 bases, leaving 4 bases between them. Per the germline V gene, CDR1 is SGHTA and CDR2 is FQGNSA. This CDR3 has 11 amino acids. The CDR3 DNA reads as TGTGCCAGCAGCATAACCTACGAGCAGTACTTC. Its protein product is CASSITYEQYF. Complete variable domain (other parts from reference TRBV7-2 and TRBJ2-7): GAGVSQSPSNKVTEKGKDVELRCDPISGHTALYWYRQSLGQGLEFLIYFQGNSAPDKSGLPSDRFSAERTGGSVSTLTIQRTQQEDSAVYLCASSITYEQYFGPGTRLTVT.

The gene calls are TRBV10-1 and TRBJ2-3, with D possibly called TRBD1 or TRBD2 (5 bases each). The CDR3 length is 15 residues. Trimming removed 8 bases from V and 4 bases from J, with 19 bases in between. Germline V CDR1 and CDR2: WNHNN, SYGVQD (reference sequence). CDR3 DNA sequence: TGCGCCAGCCTTCAGGGCCCGCTTAGCGCAGATACGCAGTATTTT. Encoded protein: CASLQGPLSADTQYF.

This clone has just a few counts. In DNA, the CDR3 is TGTGCCACCCGGGACAGGAGTCTACACAGCTCTGGAAACACCATATATTTT. It encodes CATRDRSLHSSGNTIYF. The chain employs TRBV10-3 and TRBJ1-3, with 8 bases identical to TRBD1. The CDR3 covers 17 residues. Germline CDR1 and CDR2: ENHRY and SYGVKD. V shed 10 bases and J 0 bases; nucleotides not matched to a gene: 14.

The V and J genes are TRBV7-9 and TRBJ2-7, with D possibly matching TRBD2 (6 bases). The V and J ends lost 0 bases and 2 bases respectively, with 11 bases between them. Germline CDR1 is SEHNR and CDR2 is FQNEAQ (reference sequence). This CDR3 is 15 amino acids long. The DNA of the CDR3 is TGTGCCAGCAGCTTAGCCAGCGGGCAACCCTACGAGCAGTACTTC. Translating gives CASSLASGQPYEQYF.

CDR3 sequence: CASSLVSRDFEQFF. CDR3 coding DNA: TGCGCCAGCAGCTTGGTCTCTCGAGATTTTGAGCAGTTCTTC. The V gene is TRBV5-1, the J gene TRBJ2-1; no definite D call. Germline CDR1 reads SGHRS; CDR2 reads YFSETQ. CDR3 length: 14 residues. V lost 0 bases, J lost 9 bases, and 13 bases lay in between.

This clone was seen a few times. The chain links TRBV21-1 to TRBJ2-3; the D call in the table, TRBD2, was not verified against the DNA. TRBV21-1 is annotated as a pseudogene. CDR3 length equals 12 residues. CDR3 nucleotide sequence: TGTGCCAGCAGCAAGAGCGAAGATACGCAGTATTTT. Protein product: CASSKSEDTQYF.

This clone showed up just a few times. The V and J genes are TRBV19 and TRBJ2-2; a possible D gene is TRBD2 (6 bases). The CDR3 has 14 residues. Germline V gives CDR1 LNHDA, CDR2 SQIVND (reference sequence). The germline V and J ends were trimmed by 6 bases and 4 bases, with 12 bases remaining between them. CDR3 loop: CASSKTSGTGELFF. In DNA, the CDR3 is TGTGCCAGTAGCAAGACTAGTGGCACCGGGGAGCTGTTTTTT.

The chain is built from TRBV4-3 and TRBJ2-4; TRBD2 agrees at 8 bases. Germline V lookup: CDR1 LGHNA, CDR2 YSLEER. The V and J ends lost 1 base and 6 bases, in that order; junction bases with no gene match: 2. This CDR3 spans 14 amino acids. The DNA of the CDR3 is TGCGCCAGCAGCCAAGTCACTAGCGGAAACATTCAGTACTTC. This gives the protein CASSQVTSGNIQYF.